Shown below are 3 T cell receptor beta chains from a single sample sequenced in a study of blood T cell repertoires in COVID-19. Clones were read by immunoSEQ multiplex PCR, and TCRdb kept only the in-frame ones, dropping some. The sample consists of some 100,000 clones, 88% of them appearing once. The sequencing input was peripheral blood. These receptors were taken from a woman aged 70-85 years with acute or convalescent COVID-19.

The rearrangement links TRBV13 to TRBJ1-6, with TRBD1 matching over 12 bases. The V segment lost 4 bases and the J segment 7 bases; nucleotides outside the gene matches: 2. The CDR3 loop spans 15 amino acids. The germline gives CDR1 PRHDT, CDR2 FYEKMQ (reference sequence). CDR3 coding DNA: TGTGCCAGCAGCTCGGGGACAGGGGGCAATTCACCCCTCCACTTT. Translation gives CASSSGTGGNSPLHF. The whole variable domain, remainder taken from reference TRBV13 and TRBJ1-6, is AAGVIQSPRHLIKEKRETATLKCYPIPRHDTVYWYQQGPGQDPQFLISFYEKMQSDKGSIPDRFSAQQFSDYHSELNMSSLELGDSALYFCASSSGTGGNSPLHFGNGTRLTVT.

The J gene is TRBJ1-4, the V gene TRBV5-6; D gene unclear. Germline CDR1 and CDR2: SGHDT and YYEEEE. The CDR3 length is 15 residues. The V and J ends lost 5 bases and 0 bases respectively, with 11 bases between them. CDR3 protein: CASRLYRTTNEKLFF. Here the CDR3 DNA reads TGTGCCAGCAGACTATACCGGACAACTAATGAAAAACTGTTTTTT.

The chain carries TRBV5-1 and TRBJ2-1; 9 bases map to TRBD1. Germline CDR1 is SGHRS and CDR2 is YFSETQ. The CDR3 length is 14 residues. The V and J ends lost 7 bases and 7 bases, in that order; junction bases with no gene match: 9. Here the CDR3 reads CASCHGTGQNEQFF. As DNA, the CDR3 is TGCGCCAGCTGCCACGGGACAGGGCAGAATGAGCAGTTCTTC. The variable domain in full, with the rest retrieved from reference TRBV5-1 and TRBJ2-1, is KAGVTQTPRYLIKTRGQQVTLSCSPISGHRSVSWYQQTPGQGLQFLFEYFSETQRNKGNFPGRFSGRQFSNSRSEMNVSTLELGDSALYLCASCHGTGQNEQFFGPGTRLTVL.